This TCR beta chain was documented in a study of regulatory T cells in long-lasting Graves disease. This clonotype was counted ten times or more. Relying on iRepertoire HTBI primers and Arm-PCR of CDR3 regions, the team built TCR beta libraries. In the study's own analysis: The samples included 60 to 65 TRBV and some 15 TRBJ segments. From the multiplex PCR reads, TCRdb called clonotypes with MiXCR, one entry per CDR3 protein. TCRdb, not the original authors, processed these V and J calls. The table shows about 540,000 distinct CDR3 sequences, with roughly 13% occurring only once. Regarding time point: newly diagnosed GD, antithyroid drugs for less than 3 months. From RNA extracted from PBMCs, the TCR library was made. Peripheral blood, around 9.7 milliliters per patient, was collected in EDTA tubes. These data were also filed under a second study, of T cells in Graves' hyperthyroidism and ophthalmopathy. This second study says: Most clonotypes expanded in thyroid above 0.001 were likewise present in blood.

The specimen was peripheral blood mononuclear cells (PBMCs), collected at new diagnosis, from a patient treated with antithyroid drugs. The TCR comes from a man aged 30-40 years with Graves disease.

Here the CDR3 reads CASGTLGIWNTEAFF. CDR3 in DNA: TGTGCTAGTGGCACATTGGGAATTTGGAACACTGAAGCTTTCTTT. The chain couples TRBV12-5 to TRBJ1-1; D not certain. The CDR3 covers 15 residues. Trimming removed 6 bases at V and 1 base at J, with 15 bases between. Germline V gene lookup returns CDR1 LGHNT and CDR2 FRNRAP.